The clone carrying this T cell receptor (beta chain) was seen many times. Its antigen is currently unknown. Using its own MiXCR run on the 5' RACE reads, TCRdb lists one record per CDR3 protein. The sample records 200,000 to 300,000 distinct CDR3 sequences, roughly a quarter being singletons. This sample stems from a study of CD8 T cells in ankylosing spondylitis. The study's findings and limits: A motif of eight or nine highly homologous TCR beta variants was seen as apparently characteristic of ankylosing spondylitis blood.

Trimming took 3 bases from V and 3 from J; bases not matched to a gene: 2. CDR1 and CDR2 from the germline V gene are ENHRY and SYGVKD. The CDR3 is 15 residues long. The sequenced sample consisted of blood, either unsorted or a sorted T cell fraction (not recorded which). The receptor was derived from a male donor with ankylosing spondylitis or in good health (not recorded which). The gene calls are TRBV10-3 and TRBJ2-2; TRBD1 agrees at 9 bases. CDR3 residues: CAISDDRGDTGELFF. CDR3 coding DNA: TGTGCCATCAGTGACGACAGGGGGGACACCGGGGAGCTGTTTTTT.